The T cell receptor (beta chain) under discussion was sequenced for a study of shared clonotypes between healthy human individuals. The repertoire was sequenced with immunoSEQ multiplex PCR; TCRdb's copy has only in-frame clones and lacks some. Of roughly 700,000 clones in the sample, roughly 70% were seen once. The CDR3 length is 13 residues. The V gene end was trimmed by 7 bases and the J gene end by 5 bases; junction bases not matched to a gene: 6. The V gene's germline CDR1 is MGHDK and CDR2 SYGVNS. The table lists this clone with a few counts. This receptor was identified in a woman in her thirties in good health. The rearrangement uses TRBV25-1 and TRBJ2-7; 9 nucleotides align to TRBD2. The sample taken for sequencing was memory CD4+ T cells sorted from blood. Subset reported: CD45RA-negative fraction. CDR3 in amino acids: CASTQREVHEQYF. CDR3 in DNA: TGTGCCAGCACCCAGCGGGAGGTCCACGAGCAGTACTTC.